Following are 21 T cell receptor beta chains from one sample sequenced in a study of T cell repertoires in cytomegalovirus infection. TCRdb called the reads again in MiXCR, with one record for every CDR3 protein. This sample has around 490,000 distinct CDR3 sequences; approximately 25% occur once, and the top ten carry approximately 13%. What was sequenced was PBMCs. Every receptor here comes from a human donor in good health (CMV status not recorded). Some clones in this sample may be carry-over from other donors' samples.

The rearrangement uses TRBV12-3 or TRBV12-4 and TRBJ2-7, with 8 bases that match TRBD2. Losses at the gene ends were 4 bases for V and 6 bases for J; bases not matched to a gene: 11. The CDR3 loop spans 15 amino acids. CDR3 amino acids: CASSWSSGRFGEQYV. In nucleotides, the CDR3 is TGTGCCAGCAGTTGGTCCAGCGGGAGATTTGGCGAGCAGTACGTC.

This clonotype was found a few times. The chain has TRBV7-6 and TRBJ2-2, with TRBD2 matching over 12 bases. CDR3 length: 20 residues. Germline V gene data show CDR1 as SGHVS and CDR2 as FNYEAQ. V shed 1 base and J 4 bases; nucleotides not matched to a gene: 13. The CDR3 protein is CASSLVTWLAGGPGTGELFF. The CDR3 DNA reads TGTGCCAGCAGCTTAGTGACGTGGCTAGCGGGAGGGCCGGGCACCGGGGAGCTGTTTTTT.

V gene TRBV4-2 combines with J gene TRBJ1-6; TRBD1 might be the D (5 bases). Trimming shortened V by 1 base and J by 9 bases, and 13 bases separated the two germline ends. Germline loops: CDR1 LGHNA, CDR2 YNFKEQ. The CDR3 totals 15 residues. The DNA for the CDR3 is TGTGCCAGCAGCCAAGTCCAAAGGGGCGGTTCACCCCTCCACTTT. Its translation: CASSQVQRGGSPLHF.

This clonotype was seen a few times. The V call is TRBV19, the J call TRBJ1-2, with 11 positions matching TRBD1. The CDR3 loop spans 15 amino acids. From germline, CDR1 is LNHDA and CDR2 SQIVND (reference sequence). The trim removed 0 bases at V and 6 bases at J, leaving 3 bases unmatched. The CDR3 DNA sequence: TGTGCCAGTAGTATAGACGGACAGGGGGCGAATGGCTACACCTTC. The encoded protein is CASSIDGQGANGYTF.

This clonotype was recorded at least ten times. The chain is built from TRBV7-8 and TRBJ1-1, with TRBD1 matching over 8 bases. This CDR3 is built from 14 residues. Germline assignment: CDR1 SGHVS and CDR2 FQNEAQ. Trimming took 4 bases from V and 4 from J; bases not matched to a gene: 5. CDR3 DNA: TGTGCCAGCAGCTCTACAGGGGGGGCCACTGAAGCTTTCTTT. Residues: CASSSTGGATEAFF.

This clonotype has ten or more counts. The chain joins TRBV7-2 to TRBJ1-6; no clear D gene. Germline loops: CDR1 SGHTA, CDR2 FQGNSA. This CDR3 has 14 amino acids. V was pared by 4 bases and J by 4 bases, with 8 bases between. The CDR3 nucleotides are TGTGCCAGCAGCTCCTTAGGGTATAATTCACCCCTCCACTTT. This codes for CASSSLGYNSPLHF.

This clonotype was picked up a small number of times. V and J are TRBV12-3 or TRBV12-4 and TRBJ1-1; TRBD1 is a possible D gene (5 bases). V was pared by 6 bases and J by 2 bases, with 10 bases between. CDR3 length: 13 residues. CDR3 DNA sequence: TGTGCCAGCAGAAAGACAGCAAACACTGAAGCTTTCTTT. Translating gives CASRKTANTEAFF.

CDR3 nucleotides: TGTGCCAGCAGCCATCCGGGACAGAATATCGGGGAGCTGTTTTTT. As protein: CASSHPGQNIGELFF. The chain combines TRBV7-3 with TRBJ2-2; 7 bases are a match to TRBD1. The CDR3 totals 15 residues. Germline values: CDR1 SGHTA, CDR2 FQGTGA. J was trimmed by 7 bases and V by 5 bases; bases with no gene match: 10.

This clonotype came up many times. The chain combines TRBV28 with TRBJ1-2, with a possible D match to TRBD1 (6 bases). Per germline, CDR1 MDHEN and CDR2 SYDVKM. Between the trimmed V and J ends, which lost 1 base and 8 bases, there was a span of 8 bases. This CDR3 spans 12 amino acids. The CDR3 DNA is TGTGCCAGCAGTTTATTTGGGGGCGGCTACACCTTC. Translated: CASSLFGGGYTF.

Ten or more counts support this clonotype. The J gene is TRBJ2-5, the V gene TRBV7-8; D assignment may be TRBD1 or TRBD2 (5 bases each). Deletions cut 6 bases from V and 5 bases from J, with 16 bases between. The CDR3 runs to 14 residues. Germline assignment: CDR1 SGHVS and CDR2 FQNEAQ. The CDR3 loop is CASRPGTLGETQYF. In DNA, the CDR3 is TGTGCCAGCAGGCCAGGGACGCTCGGGGAGACCCAGTACTTC.

V gene TRBV11-2 combines with J gene TRBJ2-5; 8 nucleotides match TRBD2. Germline trimming cut 2 bases from V and 4 bases from J; bases unmatched to any gene: 6. Per germline, CDR1 SGHAT and CDR2 FQNNGV. The CDR3 totals 15 residues. This CDR3 reads CASSLSAGAIETQYF. For the CDR3, the DNA is TGTGCCAGCAGCTTATCAGCGGGAGCGATAGAGACCCAGTACTTC. The entire variable domain, with the rest obtained from reference TRBV11-2 and TRBJ2-5, is as follows: EAGVAQSPRYKIIEKRQSVAFWCNPISGHATLYWYQQILGQGPKLLIQFQNNGVVDDSQLPKDRFSAERLKGVDSTLKIQPAKLEDSAVYLCASSLSAGAIETQYFGPGTRLLVL.

This sequence joins TRBV6-4 and TRBJ2-3; D call uncertain. There are 14 residues in the CDR3. The V gene lost 3 bases and the J gene lost 0 bases, with 7 bases spanning the gap. Germline V gene data show CDR1 as MRHNA and CDR2 as SNTAGT. CDR3 DNA: TGTGCCAGCAGTGAATTCGGGAGCACAGATACGCAGTATTTT. Translation gives CASSEFGSTDTQYF.

The chain joins TRBV19 to TRBJ2-4; D is unclear. V was pared by 3 bases and J by 0 bases, with 9 bases between. This CDR3 is 15 amino acids long. Germline loops: CDR1 LNHDA, CDR2 SQIVND (reference sequence). DNA of the CDR3: TGTGCCAGTAGTATCGTTGAGGTAGCCAAAAACATTCAGTACTTC. It specifies CASSIVEVAKNIQYF. Supplemented by reference TRBV19 and TRBJ2-4, the full variable domain reads DGGITQSPKYLFRKEGQNVTLSCEQNLNHDAMYWYRQDPGQGLRLIYYSQIVNDFQKGDIAEGYSVSREKKESFPLTVTSAQKNPTAFYLCASSIVEVAKNIQYFGAGTRLSVL.

V and J are TRBV5-4 and TRBJ2-1; TRBD1 matches at 7 bases. The germline V gene encodes CDR1 SGHNT and CDR2 YYREEE (reference sequence). This CDR3 is 15 amino acids long. With V trimmed by 3 bases and J by 5 bases, 8 bases remained unmatched. In DNA, the CDR3 is TGTGCCAGCAGCTGGTCGGACAGGCTTGACAATGAGCAGTTCTTC. As protein: CASSWSDRLDNEQFF.

This rearrangement joins TRBV19 to TRBJ2-3; 8 nucleotides match TRBD2. Trimming took 8 bases from V and 0 from J; bases not matched to a gene: 4. This CDR3 is built from 14 residues. Germline CDR1 reads LNHDA; CDR2 reads SQIVND (reference sequence). The CDR3 sequence: CASQLAVSTDTQYF. The DNA for the CDR3 is TGTGCCAGTCAACTAGCGGTCAGCACAGATACGCAGTATTTT.

This clonotype occurred a few times. This chain joins TRBV5-1 and TRBJ2-4, with D possibly being TRBD2 (6 bases). Germline CDR1 and CDR2: SGHRS and YFSETQ. The V gene lost 2 bases and the J gene lost 8 bases, with 14 bases spanning the gap. The CDR3 has 14 amino acids. The CDR3 nucleotides are TGCGCCAGCAGCTTAGACGGGACTGGGGACATTCAGTACTTC. It specifies CASSLDGTGDIQYF.

V and J are TRBV6-1 and TRBJ2-5; perhaps TRBD1 as D (6 bases). The CDR3 spans 14 residues. Trimming took off 4 bases at V and 5 bases at J, with 14 bases between the two ends. Germline V gene data show CDR1 as MNHNS and CDR2 as SASEGT. The CDR3: CASSGGHQRETQYF. Written as DNA, the CDR3 is TGTGCCAGCAGTGGGGGACACCAGCGGGAGACCCAGTACTTC.

Regarding this clonotype: Just one base apart from a much larger clone, this may be a read error. The CDR3 is CASGRSGETQYF. In DNA form, the CDR3 reads TGTGCCAGCGGCCGCAGCGGGGAGACCCAGTACTTC. The J gene is TRBJ2-5, the V gene TRBV7-6, with D tentatively TRBD2 (6 bases). With 8 bases removed from V and 5 bases from J, the gap between germline ends came to 12 bases. There are 12 residues in the CDR3. The germline CDR1 and CDR2 sequences are SGHVS and FNYEAQ.

This clonotype was recorded a few times. The V call is TRBV28, the J call TRBJ1-5; D might be TRBD1 (5 bases). The V gene lost 5 bases and the J gene lost 0 bases, with 17 bases spanning the gap. This CDR3 is built from 17 residues. Germline assignment: CDR1 MDHEN and CDR2 SYDVKM. In DNA form, the CDR3 reads TGTGCCAGCAGTGGGGGGTCGGTTTGGCGTAGCAATCAGCCCCAGCATTTT. Amino acids: CASSGGSVWRSNQPQHF. Full variable domain (missing parts from reference TRBV28 and TRBJ1-5): DVKVTQSSRYLVKRTGEKVFLECVQDMDHENMFWYRQDPGLGLRLIYFSYDVKMKEKGDIPEGYSVSREKKERFSLILESASTNQTSMYLCASSGGSVWRSNQPQHFGDGTRLSIL.

The table lists this clonotype with a few counts. The V call is TRBV6-2 or TRBV6-3, the J call TRBJ2-7, with D unclear. The V end lost 10 bases, the J end lost 5 bases, and 18 bases lay between the germline ends. This CDR3 is built from 13 residues. Germline V gene lookup returns CDR1 MNHEY and CDR2 SVGEGT. As DNA, the CDR3 is TGTGCCACCCGGCATCCTGGGTTTGACGAGCAGTACTTC. It specifies CATRHPGFDEQYF.

This chain links TRBV6-2 or TRBV6-3 with TRBJ1-5; unclear D gene. This CDR3 contains 16 residues. V was trimmed by 0 bases and J by 1 base, leaving 10 bases between them. Germline V gene sequence: CDR1 MNHEY, CDR2 SVGEGT. CDR3 residues: CASSYSGVQSNQPQHF. The DNA for the CDR3 is TGTGCCAGCAGTTACTCGGGCGTCCAGAGCAATCAGCCCCAGCATTTT.